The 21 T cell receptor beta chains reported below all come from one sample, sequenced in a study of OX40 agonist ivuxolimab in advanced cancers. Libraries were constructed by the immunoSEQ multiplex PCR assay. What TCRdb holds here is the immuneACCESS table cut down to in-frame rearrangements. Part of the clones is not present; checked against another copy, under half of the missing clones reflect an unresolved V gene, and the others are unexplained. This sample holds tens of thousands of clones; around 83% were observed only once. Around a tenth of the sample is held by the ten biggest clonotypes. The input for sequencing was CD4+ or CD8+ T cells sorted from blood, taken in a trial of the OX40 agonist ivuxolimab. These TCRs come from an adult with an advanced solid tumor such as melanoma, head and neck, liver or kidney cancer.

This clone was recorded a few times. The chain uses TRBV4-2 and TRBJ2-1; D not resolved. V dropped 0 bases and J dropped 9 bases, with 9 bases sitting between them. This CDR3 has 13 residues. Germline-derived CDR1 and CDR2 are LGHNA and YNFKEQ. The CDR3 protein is CASSQDPSSEQFF. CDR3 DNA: TGTGCCAGCAGCCAAGACCCCTCCAGTGAGCAGTTCTTC.

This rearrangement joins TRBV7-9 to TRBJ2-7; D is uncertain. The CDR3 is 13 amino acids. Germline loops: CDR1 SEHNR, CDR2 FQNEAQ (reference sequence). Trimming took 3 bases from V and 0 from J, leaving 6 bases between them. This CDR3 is CASSFQNSYEQYF. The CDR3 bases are TGTGCCAGCAGCTTTCAGAACTCCTACGAGCAGTACTTC.

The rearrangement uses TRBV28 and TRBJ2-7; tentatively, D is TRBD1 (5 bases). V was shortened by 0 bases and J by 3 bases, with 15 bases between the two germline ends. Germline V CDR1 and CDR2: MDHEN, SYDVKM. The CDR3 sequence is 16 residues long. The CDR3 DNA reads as TGTGCCAGCAGTTTATGGGGGCCGGCGGAGCTCTACGAGCAGTACTTC. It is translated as CASSLWGPAELYEQYF. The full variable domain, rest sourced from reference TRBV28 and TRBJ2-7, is DVKVTQSSRYLVKRTGEKVFLECVQDMDHENMFWYRQDPGLGLRLIYFSYDVKMKEKGDIPEGYSVSREKKERFSLILESASTNQTSMYLCASSLWGPAELYEQYFGPGTRLTVT.

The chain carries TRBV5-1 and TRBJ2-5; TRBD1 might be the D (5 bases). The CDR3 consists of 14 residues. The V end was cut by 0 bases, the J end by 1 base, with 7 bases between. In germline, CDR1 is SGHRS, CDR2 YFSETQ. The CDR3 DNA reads TGCGCCAGCAGCTTGGAGACAGCCCAAGAGACCCAGTACTTC. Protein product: CASSLETAQETQYF.

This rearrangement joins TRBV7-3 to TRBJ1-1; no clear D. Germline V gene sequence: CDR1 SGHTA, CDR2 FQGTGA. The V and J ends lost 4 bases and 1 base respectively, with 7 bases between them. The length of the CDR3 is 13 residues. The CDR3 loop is CASSSGGNTEAFF. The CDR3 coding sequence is TGTGCCAGCAGCTCCGGAGGGAACACTGAAGCTTTCTTT.

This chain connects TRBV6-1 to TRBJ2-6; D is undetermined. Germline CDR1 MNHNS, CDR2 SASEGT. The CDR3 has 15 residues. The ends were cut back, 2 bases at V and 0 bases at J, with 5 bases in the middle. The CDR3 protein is CASSEMGSGANVLTF. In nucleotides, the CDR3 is TGTGCCAGCAGTGAAATGGGCTCTGGGGCCAACGTCCTGACTTTC.

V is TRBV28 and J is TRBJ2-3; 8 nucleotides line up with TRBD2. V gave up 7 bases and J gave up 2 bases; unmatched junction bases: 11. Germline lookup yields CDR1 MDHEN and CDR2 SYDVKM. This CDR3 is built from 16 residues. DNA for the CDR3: TGTGCCAGCACCGCGGCAATAGCGGGGTCCACAGATACGCAGTATTTT. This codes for CASTAAIAGSTDTQYF.

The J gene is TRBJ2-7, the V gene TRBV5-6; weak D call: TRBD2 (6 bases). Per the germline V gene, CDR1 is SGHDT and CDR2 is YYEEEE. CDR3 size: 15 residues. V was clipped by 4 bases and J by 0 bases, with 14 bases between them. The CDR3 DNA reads TGTGCCAGCAGCCTGTGGACTACGAGCTCCTACGAGCAGTACTTC. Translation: CASSLWTTSSYEQYF.

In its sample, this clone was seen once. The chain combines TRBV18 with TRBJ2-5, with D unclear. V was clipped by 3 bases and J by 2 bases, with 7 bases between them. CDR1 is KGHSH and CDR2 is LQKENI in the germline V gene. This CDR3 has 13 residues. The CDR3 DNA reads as TGTGCCAGCTCACCGAGGCTACAAGAGACCCAGTACTTC. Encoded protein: CASSPRLQETQYF.

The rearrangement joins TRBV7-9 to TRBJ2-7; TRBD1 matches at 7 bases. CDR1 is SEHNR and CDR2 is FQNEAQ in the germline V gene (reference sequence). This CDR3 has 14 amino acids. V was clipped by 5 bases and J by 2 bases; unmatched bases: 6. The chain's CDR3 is CASSPDRLTYEQYF. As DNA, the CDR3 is TGTGCCAGCAGCCCGGACAGGTTAACCTACGAGCAGTACTTC.

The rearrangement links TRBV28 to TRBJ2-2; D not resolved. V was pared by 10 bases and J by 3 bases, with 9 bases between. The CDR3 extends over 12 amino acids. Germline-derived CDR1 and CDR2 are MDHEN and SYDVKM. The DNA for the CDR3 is TGTGCCACCTTGCCGCACACCGGGGAGCTGTTTTTT. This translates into CATLPHTGELFF.

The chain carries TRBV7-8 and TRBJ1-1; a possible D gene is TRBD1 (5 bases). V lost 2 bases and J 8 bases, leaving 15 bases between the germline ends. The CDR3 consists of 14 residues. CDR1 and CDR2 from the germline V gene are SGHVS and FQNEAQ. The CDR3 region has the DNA TGTGCCAGCAGCTTATCGCTACAGGATATGGAAGCTTTCTTT. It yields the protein CASSLSLQDMEAFF.

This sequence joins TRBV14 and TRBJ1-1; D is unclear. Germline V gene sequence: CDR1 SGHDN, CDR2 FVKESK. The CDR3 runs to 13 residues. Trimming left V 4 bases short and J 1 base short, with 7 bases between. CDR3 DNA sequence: TGTGCCAGCAGCCCTGGACCGAACACTGAAGCTTTCTTT. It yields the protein CASSPGPNTEAFF.

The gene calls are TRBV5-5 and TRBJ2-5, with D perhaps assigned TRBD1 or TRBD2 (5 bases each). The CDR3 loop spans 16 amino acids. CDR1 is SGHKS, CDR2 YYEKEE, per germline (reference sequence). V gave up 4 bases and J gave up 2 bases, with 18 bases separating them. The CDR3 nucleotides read TGTGCCAGCAGCCGAACCATCGGGGCAGGGCAAGAGACCCAGTACTTC. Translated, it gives CASSRTIGAGQETQYF.

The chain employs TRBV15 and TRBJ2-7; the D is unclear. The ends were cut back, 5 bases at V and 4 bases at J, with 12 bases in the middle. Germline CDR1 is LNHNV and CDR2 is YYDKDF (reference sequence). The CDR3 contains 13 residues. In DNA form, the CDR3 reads TGTGCCACCAGCCGCTCGGACGGGTACGAGCAGTACTTC. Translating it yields CATSRSDGYEQYF.

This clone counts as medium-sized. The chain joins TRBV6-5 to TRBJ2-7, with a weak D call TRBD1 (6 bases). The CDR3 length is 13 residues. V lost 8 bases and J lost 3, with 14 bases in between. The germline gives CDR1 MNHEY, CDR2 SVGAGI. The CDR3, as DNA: TGTGCCAGCTCGCACAGGGACGGCTACGAGCAGTACTTC. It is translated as CASSHRDGYEQYF.

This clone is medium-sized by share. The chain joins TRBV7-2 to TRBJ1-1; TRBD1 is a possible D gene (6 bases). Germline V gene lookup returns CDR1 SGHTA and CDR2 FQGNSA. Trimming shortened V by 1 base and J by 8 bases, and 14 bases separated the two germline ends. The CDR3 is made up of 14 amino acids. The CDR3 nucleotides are TGTGCCAGCAGCTTAGTTCCCAGGGGAAAAGAAGCTTTCTTT. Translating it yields CASSLVPRGKEAFF.

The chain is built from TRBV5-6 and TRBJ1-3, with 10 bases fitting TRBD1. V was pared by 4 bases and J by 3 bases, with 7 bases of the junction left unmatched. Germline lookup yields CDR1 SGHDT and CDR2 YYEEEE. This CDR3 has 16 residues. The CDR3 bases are TGTGCCAGCAGCAGACGACAGGGGGCTGGTGGAAACACCATATATTTT. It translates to CASSRRQGAGGNTIYF.

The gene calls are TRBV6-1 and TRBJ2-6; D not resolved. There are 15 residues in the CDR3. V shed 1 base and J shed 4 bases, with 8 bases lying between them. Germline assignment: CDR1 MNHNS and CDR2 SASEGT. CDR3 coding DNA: TGTGCCAGCAGTGAAGGGGGTACCGGGGCCAACGTCCTGACTTTC. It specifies CASSEGGTGANVLTF.

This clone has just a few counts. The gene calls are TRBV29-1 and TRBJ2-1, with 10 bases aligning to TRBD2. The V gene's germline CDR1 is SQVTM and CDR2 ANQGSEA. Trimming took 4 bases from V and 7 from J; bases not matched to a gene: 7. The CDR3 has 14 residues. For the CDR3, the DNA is TGCAGCGTTGCCATAGCGGGAGGAGGAAATGAGCAGTTCTTC. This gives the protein CSVAIAGGGNEQFF.

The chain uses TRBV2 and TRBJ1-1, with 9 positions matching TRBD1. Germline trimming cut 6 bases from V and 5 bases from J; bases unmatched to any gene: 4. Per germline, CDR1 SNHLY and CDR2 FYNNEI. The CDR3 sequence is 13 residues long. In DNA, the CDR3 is TGTGCCAGCAGGGACAGGGGAGGGACTGAAGCTTTCTTT. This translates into CASRDRGGTEAFF. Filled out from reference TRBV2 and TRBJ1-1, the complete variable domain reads EPEVTQTPSHQVTQMGQEVILRCVPISNHLYFYWYRQILGQKVEFLVSFYNNEISEKSEIFDDQFSVERPDGSNFTLKIRSTKLEDSAMYFCASRDRGGTEAFFGQGTRLTVV.